The clone carrying this T cell receptor beta chain was detected only a few times. This sample is drawn from a study of blood T cell repertoires in COVID-19. Study at large: COVID-19 samples collected from the United States, Italy and Spain covered acute and convalescent phases. T cells, B-cell-depleted T cells, or PBMCs supplied cDNA or gDNA.

In the source study's methods: Counts of nucleated cells, estimated from reference gene primer amplification, were obtained. Only in-frame clones appear in the TCRdb table, and some are missing; sequencing was by immunoSEQ multiplex PCR. V, J and clone size are taken as reported in that table, and D and trimming were inferred from the DNA itself. The repertoire holds about 36,000 clones, with 80% to 90% as singletons. Per the germline V gene, CDR1 is SGHNT and CDR2 is YENEEA. CDR3 length: 15 amino acids. Trimming cost V 2 bases and J 6 bases, with 17 bases left between them. The rearrangement uses TRBV11-3 and TRBJ2-7; D gene unclear. The clonotype comes from a human donor in a cohort sampled during active or convalescent COVID-19. The donor label of this sample is uncertain. Specimen: peripheral blood. The chain's CDR3 is CASSLSLIYGSEQYF. CDR3 sequence (DNA): TGTGCCAGCAGCTTATCCTTAATATATGGTAGCGAGCAGTACTTC.